This TCR beta chain was captured in a study of shared clonotypes between healthy human individuals. The assay ran at deep level. The method was immunoSEQ multiplex PCR; TCRdb's version includes in-frame clones alone and lacks a portion of them. The data show 2.5 million or so clones, with 90% to 95% seen just once and roughly 0.14% held by the top ten. The V end lost 5 bases, the J end lost 0 bases, and 5 bases lay between the germline ends. Germline CDR1 is MNHEY and CDR2 is SVGAGI. The CDR3 length is 13 residues. Every contributor of samples was a Caucasian grown-up residing in Nashville, Tennessee. Memory CD4+ cells were the fraction left after CD45RA+ naive selection.

V is TRBV6-5 and J is TRBJ1-3; D is uncertain. The receptor was derived from a man aged 18-30 years in good health. What was sequenced was naive CD4+ T cells sorted from blood. Subset meaning: CD45RA+ positively selected. DNA of the CDR3: TGTGCCAGCAGTACTCTCTCTGGAAACACCATATATTTT. Translation gives CASSTLSGNTIYF.